A selection of T cell receptor beta chains follows, all from one sample in a study of blood T cell repertoires in COVID-19. TCRdb keeps only in-frame clones here, not all; method: immunoSEQ multiplex PCR. This table holds about 120,000 clones, around 76% found once. The sample comprised peripheral blood. Receptors originate from a man aged 55 to 70 with acute or convalescent COVID-19. The CDR3 runs from the conserved cysteine through the conserved F or W. Each record gives: clone size, V gene, CDR3 protein. Size tells how often a clone was seen (once, few, many) or the class of an expanded clone, and some rows leave it out.

>once|TRBV12-5
CASGLVLTSGGSVEQFF
>NA|TRBV3-1/TRBV3-2
CASSQPGTWTSGRHEQFF
>NA|TRBV19
CASALAGARLF
>NA|TRBV5-1
CASSLVVGTDYTEAFF
>NA|TRBV10-1
CASSDPGLNTEAFF
>few|TRBV7-2
CASSLLAGGQYEQYF
>NA|TRBV10-1
CASSESRVAEADTQYF
>NA|TRBV9
CASSDRSGDETQYF
>NA|TRBV9
CASSRDGDHYGYTF
>few|TRBV6-1
CASREGTGLGEQYF
>NA|TRBV6-5
CASIAGGGLEPQHF
>few|TRBV7-9
CASSSPGMPYEQYF
>NA|TRBV5-8
CASSPGTASTKETQYF
>NA|TRBV30
CAWKVGPRDGYTF